These T cell receptor beta chains were read from a single sample in a study of Ad26.COV2.S vaccination and SARS-CoV-2 variants. TCRdb keeps only in-frame clones here, not all; method: immunoSEQ multiplex PCR. Of 200,000 to 250,000 clones listed, around 89% are singletons. Sample: peripheral blood, taken in a trial of Ad26.COV2.S vaccine versus placebo. The receptor set was obtained from a person aged 18-65 years who received the Ad26.COV2.S COVID-19 vaccine or a placebo. The CDR3 runs from the conserved cysteine through the conserved F or W. A D gene is named only where the DNA matches it firmly. Size values are once, few and many counts, or a class for expanded clones, and some rows have none.

d_gene,abundance,v_gene,j_gene,CDR3nt,CDR3aa
TRBD2,.,TRBV27,TRBJ2-7,TGTGCCAGCAGTTACGGACTAGCGGGAGATAGAGGCGAGCAGTACTTC,CASSYGLAGDRGEQYF
.,once,TRBV5-5,TRBJ1-2,TGTGCCAGCAGCTTCCCCAGGGTGTCTTGGGGCTACACCTTC,CASSFPRVSWGYTF
.,.,TRBV7-3,TRBJ2-3,TGTGCCAGCAGCTCAATATACACAGATACGCAGTATTTT,CASSSIYTDTQYF
.,once,TRBV3-1/TRBV3-2,TRBJ1-5,TGTGCCAGCAGCCAAGTCGGGAATCAGCCCCAGCATTTT,CASSQVGNQPQHF
TRBD1,once,TRBV27,TRBJ2-7,TGTGCCAGCAGTAGGGACAGCGCCTACGAGCAGTACTTC,CASSRDSAYEQYF
.,once,TRBV27,TRBJ1-5,TGTGCCAGCAGCTCATCAGGGGTACTATATAGCAATCAGCCCCAGCATTTT,CASSSSGVLYSNQPQHF
TRBD2,.,TRBV3-1/TRBV3-2,TRBJ2-5,TGTGCCAGCAGCCAACGACTAGCGGGGGCTCTTCAAGAGACCCAGTACTTC,CASSQRLAGALQETQYF
.,.,TRBV13,TRBJ1-3,TGTGCCAGCAGCCCATCCCGACAGCCTACTGGAAACACCATATATTTT,CASSPSRQPTGNTIYF
.,.,TRBV14,TRBJ1-3,TGTGCCAGCAGCCAAGATGCCTGGAGCTCTGGAAACACCATATATTTT,CASSQDAWSSGNTIYF
.,.,TRBV10-3,TRBJ2-6,TGTGCCATCAGTGATGCAAGATCTGGGGCCAACGTCCTGACTTTC,CAISDARSGANVLTF
TRBD1,.,TRBV28,TRBJ2-1,TGTGCCAGCAGTCATAAGGGGGCAGGGAAATTCTTC,CASSHKGAGKFF
.,.,TRBV5-1,TRBJ2-7,TGCGCCAGCAGCTTGGGGGACACCTACGAGCAGTACTTC,CASSLGDTYEQYF
.,.,TRBV5-1,TRBJ2-3,TGCGCCACCAGCCGGGGTCCGGGAGATACGCAGTATTTT,CATSRGPGDTQYF
TRBD1,.,TRBV24-1,TRBJ2-2,TGTGCCACCAGTGATTATCGGACAGGGGGGAGAACCGGGGAGCTGTTTTTT,CATSDYRTGGRTGELFF
.,.,TRBV20-1,TRBJ2-3,TGCAGTGCTAGTGAGGGGGGGCCGAGAGATACGCAGTATTTT,CSASEGGPRDTQYF
.,.,TRBV4-1,TRBJ1-4,TGCGCCAGCAGCCCGACAGGAAGTAATGAAAAACTGTTTTTT,CASSPTGSNEKLFF
.,.,TRBV28,TRBJ2-7,TGTGCCAGCAGTTTACCTGACCTTACCTACGAGCAGTACTTC,CASSLPDLTYEQYF
TRBD2,.,TRBV6-4,TRBJ2-1,TGTGCCAGCAGTGACTGCCTGGGCAAGCGGGACGGCAATGAGCAGTTCTTC,CASSDCLGKRDGNEQFF
TRBD1,.,TRBV28,TRBJ2-7,TGTGCCAGCAGTTTCGGACAGGGCCACTACGAGCAGTACTTC,CASSFGQGHYEQYF
TRBD1,.,TRBV6-6,TRBJ2-7,TGTGCCAGCTCAGGGGGAACCTACGAGCAGTACTTC,CASSGGTYEQYF
TRBD2,.,TRBV28,TRBJ2-3,TGTGCCAGCAGCCCCTTGTTGGCGGGACTAGCGGGGGGGACAGATACGCAGTATTTT,CASSPLLAGLAGGTDTQYF
TRBD1,.,TRBV9,TRBJ2-7,TGTGCCAGCAGCACGGACAGGGCTAGTGAGCAGTACTTC,CASSTDRASEQYF
.,.,TRBV10-3,TRBJ2-1,TGTGCCATGAGGACGGCTTACAATGAGCAGTTCTTC,CAMRTAYNEQFF
TRBD1,.,TRBV6-5,TRBJ1-2,TGTGCCAGCAGTTACAGGACAGGGGGCTCTGGCTACACCTTC,CASSYRTGGSGYTF
TRBD1,.,TRBV30,TRBJ2-5,TGTGCCTGGACCCCGACAGGGGCTGGGGAGACCCAGTACTTC,CAWTPTGAGETQYF
.,many,TRBV30,TRBJ2-7,TGTGCCTGGGCTAGCGACTACGAGCAGTACTTC,CAWASDYEQYF
.,.,TRBV20-1,TRBJ2-7,TGCAGTGCTAGTGCTGCCTGGTCGGCTCGGACGCCCTACGAGCAGTACTTC,CSASAAWSARTPYEQYF
.,once,TRBV5-4,TRBJ2-7,TGTGCCAGCAGCCTCCAGGGGGGGTCCTACGAGCAGTACTTC,CASSLQGGSYEQYF
.,.,TRBV28,TRBJ1-4,TGTGCCAGCAGTTTATCCCCTCTGCTACAGGGTGGCGAAAAACTGTTTTTT,CASSLSPLLQGGEKLFF
TRBD2,.,TRBV10-3,TRBJ2-1,TGTGCCACCACAACATTTAGCGGGGGGTCGTACAATGAGCAGTTCTTC,CATTTFSGGSYNEQFF
.,.,TRBV5-4,TRBJ2-3,TGTGCCAGCAGCTCGGGACCGCCATATTTTTCAACGCAGTATTTT,CASSSGPPYFSTQYF
TRBD2,.,TRBV10-3,TRBJ2-3,TGTGCCATCAGTGATACTAGCGGCCAAAGCACAGATACGCAGTATTTT,CAISDTSGQSTDTQYF
.,.,TRBV4-2,TRBJ2-3,TGTGCCAGCAGCCCCTCGACATCTACAAGCACAGATACGCAGTATTTT,CASSPSTSTSTDTQYF
TRBD1,.,TRBV6-6,TRBJ1-5,TGTGCCAGCAGTCCCCTTCAGGGGGCAGTGGGCAATCAGCCCCAGCATTTT,CASSPLQGAVGNQPQHF
TRBD2,.,TRBV3-1/TRBV3-2,TRBJ2-7,TGTGCCAGCAGCTACCAGGGGGCTAGCGGGAGTGGCGAGCAGTACTTC,CASSYQGASGSGEQYF
.,.,TRBV18,TRBJ1-2,TGTGCCAGCTCACCCGGCCCTATGGACTATGGCTACACCTTC,CASSPGPMDYGYTF
TRBD1,.,TRBV11-2,TRBJ2-1,TGTGCCAGCAGTTACAGGGGCATGAGCTCCTACAATGAGCAGTTCTTC,CASSYRGMSSYNEQFF
TRBD1,.,TRBV6-1,TRBJ2-5,TGTGCCAGCAGTGAAGTAGGGACAGGGCCGGAGACCCAGTACTTC,CASSEVGTGPETQYF
TRBD1,.,TRBV13,TRBJ2-6,TGTGCCAGCAGCTTTACAGGGGCCTCTGGGGCCAACGTCCTGACTTTC,CASSFTGASGANVLTF
.,.,TRBV18,TRBJ1-1,TGTGCCAGCTCACCAATGGGGTTGAACACTGAAGCTTTCTTT,CASSPMGLNTEAFF
.,.,TRBV7-3,TRBJ2-4,TGTGCCAGCAGCCGAGCCACCGGGAGCATTCAGTACTTC,CASSRATGSIQYF
.,.,TRBV7-8,TRBJ2-1,TGTGCCAGCAGCTTACCCGCCCGCATCCATGAGCAGTTCTTC,CASSLPARIHEQFF
.,.,TRBV27,TRBJ2-1,TGTGCCAGCAGTTTAGTAAACCTGAACTCCTACAATGAGCAGTTCTTC,CASSLVNLNSYNEQFF
.,few,TRBV4-2,TRBJ2-7,TGTGCCAGCAGCCAAGAGTTGTCAGACTCCTACGAGCAGTACTTC,CASSQELSDSYEQYF
.,.,TRBV30,TRBJ2-7,TGTGCCTGGAGTGTGGAGCGGCACGAGCAGTACTTC,CAWSVERHEQYF
.,.,TRBV10-3,TRBJ2-7,TGTGCCATCAGGTCGACAGGGACTCGTTACAGCGAGCAGTACTTC,CAIRSTGTRYSEQYF
TRBD2,.,TRBV6-5,TRBJ2-1,TGTGCCAGCAGTTACTCGGCTAGCGGGGGGGCGGTGCGGTTCTTC,CASSYSASGGAVRFF
.,.,TRBV5-5,TRBJ2-3,TGTGCCAGCAGCTTTCAGGGGTGGACAGATACGCAGTATTTT,CASSFQGWTDTQYF
TRBD2,.,TRBV30,TRBJ2-7,TGTGCCTGGAGTGTACTTTTCCAGGCCCGGGAGGACGAGCAGTACTTC,CAWSVLFQAREDEQYF
TRBD1,.,TRBV6-4,TRBJ2-3,TGTGCCAGCAGTGACTCGGGACAGGGAACACCAGATACGCAGTATTTT,CASSDSGQGTPDTQYF
.,.,TRBV18,TRBJ1-2,TGTGCCACCCTCCCCGAGGACCTCAACTATGGCTACACCTTC,CATLPEDLNYGYTF
TRBD2,.,TRBV9,TRBJ2-1,TGTGCCAGCAGCGTAGCTTTCGGCCTAGCGGGAGATATAAATGAGCAGTTCTTC,CASSVAFGLAGDINEQFF
TRBD2,.,TRBV9,TRBJ2-3,TGTGCCAGCAGCGTAGATGTCTCAAGCGGGATATTGTATACGCAGTATTTT,CASSVDVSSGILYTQYF
.,.,TRBV3-1/TRBV3-2,TRBJ1-1,TGTGCCAGCAGCCAAGAGGGCAGCTACATGAACACTGAAGCTTTCTTT,CASSQEGSYMNTEAFF
.,.,TRBV7-5,TRBJ2-1,TGTGCCAGAAGCTTAGGCGGCCTTCGGATCGATGAGCAGTTCTTC,CARSLGGLRIDEQFF
.,.,TRBV11-3,TRBJ2-1,TGTGCCAGCAGCTCGACAGGTGTGGGGGGGCAGTTCTTC,CASSSTGVGGQFF
TRBD2,.,TRBV29-1,TRBJ2-5,TGCAGCGTGGGAGTAGCGGGAGAGAGGGAGACCCAGTACTTC,CSVGVAGERETQYF
.,.,TRBV4-2,TRBJ1-1,TGTGCCAGCAGCCAAGATGGGGGGGCTTACGCTGAAGCTTTCTTT,CASSQDGGAYAEAFF